The clone carrying this TCR beta chain was observed a handful of times. What it binds is not known. Between the trimmed V and J ends, which lost 8 bases and 3 bases, there was a span of 29 bases. Per the germline V gene, CDR1 is KGHSH and CDR2 is LQKENI. This CDR3 is 19 amino acids long. The sample is drawn from a study of Ad26.COV2.S vaccination and SARS-CoV-2 variants. Findings and limits, study-wide: Spike-specific TCR breadth ran higher among vaccine recipients than placebo recipients.

Treatment given: some 19 received Ad26.COV2.S at low or high dose, single or two shots; about 5 received placebo; per-sample allocation not given. Sampling was performed 63 days after the first vaccine or placebo injection. At a Boston site, the person donating was an adult of 18-55 years. Vaccination employed an Ad26 vector expressing the Wuhan-strain SARS-CoV-2 spike. The table came from immunoSEQ multiplex PCR; TCRdb's copy has only in-frame clones and leaves some out. The table lists 380,000 or so clones, approximately 90% of them singletons. The sequence was obtained from a person aged 18 to 59 who received the Ad26.COV2.S COVID-19 vaccine or a placebo. Sequenced material: peripheral blood, taken in a trial of Ad26.COV2.S vaccine versus placebo. This chain connects TRBV18 to TRBJ1-5; D not certain. The CDR3 DNA reads TGTGCCAGCGGGGTTCTAGGCAGGTCGCAGATCTCCCACAATCAGCCCCAGCATTTT. This encodes CASGVLGRSQISHNQPQHF. Together with reference TRBV18 and TRBJ1-5, the CDR3 gives the full variable domain: NAGVMQNPRHLVRRRGQEARLRCSPMKGHSHVYWYRQLPEEGLKFMVYLQKENIIDESGMPKERFSAEFPKEGPSILRIQQVVRGDSAAYFCASGVLGRSQISHNQPQHFGDGTRLSIL.